A single TCR beta chain is shown here with its context. Its cognate antigen has yet to be identified. Base qualities are not at hand, and no much larger clone is one base apart. The source of the sample is a study of T cell changes during pregnancy in multiple sclerosis (dated by TCRdb to between 2018 and 2021). Background on the whole study: In women with multiple sclerosis, the researchers looked at how the T cell repertoire shifted as pregnancy progressed.

V has 5 bases trimmed and J has 6 bases trimmed; junction bases matching no gene number 11. The CDR3 runs 15 amino acids, cysteine and phenylalanine included. Only the CDR3 DNA is retained, 45 bases long and in frame from the first base. The germline V gene sets CDR1 to SGHTA and CDR2 to FQGNSA. The protocol used for the library was the immunoSEQ multiplex PCR assay. The immuneACCESS repertoire file appears here via TCRdb, limited to in-frame rearrangements. These files lack a portion of the clones; in checked studies, under half of the deficit traces to unresolved V genes, and the cause of the others is not known. Present in this sample are about 70,000 clones, 90% to 95% of which were seen just once. The ten biggest clones cover about 0.5% of the sample.

This TCR was recovered from a female donor with multiple sclerosis, enrolled in a pregnancy study. This chain joins TRBV7-2 to TRBJ2-3; TRBD2 matches 7 bases in the middle. Sequencing was performed on peripheral blood, taken in the third trimester of pregnancy. The sequenced DNA: TGTGCCAGCAGCCTCGGGGGGTCCCTAAGGGATACGCAGTATTTT. The resulting protein is CASSLGGSLRDTQYF.